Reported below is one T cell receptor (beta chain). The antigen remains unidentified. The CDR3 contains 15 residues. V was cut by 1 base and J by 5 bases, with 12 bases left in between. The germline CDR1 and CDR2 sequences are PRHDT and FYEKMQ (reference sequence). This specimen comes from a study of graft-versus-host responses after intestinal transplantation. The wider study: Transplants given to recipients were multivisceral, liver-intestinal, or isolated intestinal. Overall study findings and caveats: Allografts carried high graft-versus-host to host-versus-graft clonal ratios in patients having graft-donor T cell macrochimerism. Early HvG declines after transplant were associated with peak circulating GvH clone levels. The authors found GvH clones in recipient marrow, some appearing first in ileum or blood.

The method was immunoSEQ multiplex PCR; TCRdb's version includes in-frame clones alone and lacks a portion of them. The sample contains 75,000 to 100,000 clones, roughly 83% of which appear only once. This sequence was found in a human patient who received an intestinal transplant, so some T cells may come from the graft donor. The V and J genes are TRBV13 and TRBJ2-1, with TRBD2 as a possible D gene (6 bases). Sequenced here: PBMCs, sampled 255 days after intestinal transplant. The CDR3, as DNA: TGTGCCAGCAGCTTAGAGTTGAGGAGGGACAATGAGCAGTTCTTC. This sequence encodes CASSLELRRDNEQFF.